These 5 T cell receptor beta chains originate from one sample sequenced in a study of OX40 agonist ivuxolimab in advanced cancers. Measured with immunoSEQ multiplex PCR; TCRdb has only the in-frame clones, and not every one. The sample consists of 80,000 or so clones, less than 95% of them appearing once. This material consisted of CD4+ or CD8+ T cells sorted from blood, taken in a trial of the OX40 agonist ivuxolimab. The source of these receptors is an adult with an advanced solid tumor such as melanoma, head and neck, liver or kidney cancer.

The chain is built from TRBV5-4 and TRBJ2-1; no definite D call. The germline CDR1 and CDR2 sequences are SGHNT and YYREEE (reference sequence). The CDR3 is 13 amino acids. The V gene lost 5 bases and the J gene lost 9 bases, with 15 bases spanning the gap. The CDR3 is CASSYLPVGEQFF. CDR3 nucleotide sequence: TGTGCCAGCAGTTATTTGCCCGTGGGTGAGCAGTTCTTC.

A remark on this clone: Other DNA sequences in this specimen translate into the identical CDR3. The chain employs TRBV28 and TRBJ2-5; no firm D call. V was clipped by 2 bases and J by 5 bases, with 9 bases between them. The germline gives CDR1 MDHEN, CDR2 SYDVKM. There are 13 residues in the CDR3. The CDR3 reads CASSLPSRETQYF. The CDR3 DNA reads as TGTGCCAGCAGTTTACCCTCCAGGGAGACCCAGTACTTC. Full variable domain (missing parts from reference TRBV28 and TRBJ2-5): DVKVTQSSRYLVKRTGEKVFLECVQDMDHENMFWYRQDPGLGLRLIYFSYDVKMKEKGDIPEGYSVSREKKERFSLILESASTNQTSMYLCASSLPSRETQYFGPGTRLLVL.

V and J are TRBV2 and TRBJ2-1; possibly TRBD1 for D (6 bases). CDR3 length equals 15 residues. The germline V gene has CDR1 SNHLY and CDR2 FYNNEI. Trimming removed 4 bases from V and 1 base from J, with 11 bases in between. This chain's CDR3 is CASSAIQGSYNEQFF. Here the CDR3 DNA reads TGTGCCAGCAGTGCCATACAGGGATCCTACAATGAGCAGTTCTTC.

In its sample, this clone was seen a few times. The chain has TRBV9 and TRBJ1-3, with a tentative D call TRBD1 (6 bases). The CDR3 loop spans 15 amino acids. Germline CDR1 reads SGDLS; CDR2 reads YYNGEE. Trimming took off 4 bases at V and 0 bases at J, with 11 bases between the two ends. CDR3 region: CASSPGDSSGNTIYF. CDR3 bases: TGTGCCAGCAGCCCAGGGGATAGCTCTGGAAACACCATATATTTT. Variable domain in full (rest from reference TRBV9 and TRBJ1-3): DSGVTQTPKHLITATGQRVTLRCSPRSGDLSVYWYQQSLDQGLQFLIQYYNGEERAKGNILERFSAQQFPDLHSELNLSSLELGDSALYFCASSPGDSSGNTIYFGEGSWLTVV.

The chain's CDR3 is CASSLGPGGPSTDTQYF. For the CDR3, the DNA is TGTGCCAGCAGCTTGGGGCCTGGCGGACCTAGCACAGATACGCAGTATTTT. This sequence joins TRBV5-4 and TRBJ2-3; no definite D call. V was shortened by 0 bases and J by 0 bases, with 14 bases between the two germline ends. Germline CDR1 is SGHNT and CDR2 is YYREEE (reference sequence). The length of the CDR3 is 17 residues.